This TCR beta chain was found in a study of blood T cell repertoires in COVID-19. Looked up from germline, CDR1 is LGHDT and CDR2 is YNNKEL (reference sequence). With 1 base clipped from V and 5 bases from J, the junction kept 8 bases outside the gene matches. The CDR3 has 15 residues. Participants were aged roughly 18 to 100 years from 20 to 30 US areas. Each participant's cohort was designated according to participant-reported clinical history. The protocol was immunoSEQ multiplex PCR, while the TCRdb copy is restricted to in-frame clones and leaves out a portion. The table lists approximately 240,000 clones, 75% to 95% of them singletons.

The rearrangement joins TRBV3-1 (or the pseudogene TRBV3-2) to TRBJ2-7; the match to TRBD1 covers 7 bases. Sequencing was performed on PBMCs or T cells enriched from blood (not recorded which). The TCR was taken from a woman under 30 who had recovered from COVID-19. CDR3 region: CASSQVYRGFDEQYF. The DNA of the CDR3 is TGTGCCAGCAGCCAAGTTTACAGGGGCTTCGACGAGCAGTACTTC.